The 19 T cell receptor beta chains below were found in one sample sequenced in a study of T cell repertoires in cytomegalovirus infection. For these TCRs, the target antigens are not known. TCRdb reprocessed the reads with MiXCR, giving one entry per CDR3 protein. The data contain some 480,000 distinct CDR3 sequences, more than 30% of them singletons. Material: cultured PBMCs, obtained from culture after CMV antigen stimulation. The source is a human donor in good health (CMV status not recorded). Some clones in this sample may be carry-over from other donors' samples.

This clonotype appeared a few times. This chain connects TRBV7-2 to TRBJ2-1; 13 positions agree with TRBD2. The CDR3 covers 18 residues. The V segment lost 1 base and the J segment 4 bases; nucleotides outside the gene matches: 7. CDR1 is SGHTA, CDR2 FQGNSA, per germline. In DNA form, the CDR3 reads TGTGCCAGCAGCTTAGGGCCAACTAGCGGGAGGGGTTACAATGAGCAGTTCTTC. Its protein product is CASSLGPTSGRGYNEQFF.

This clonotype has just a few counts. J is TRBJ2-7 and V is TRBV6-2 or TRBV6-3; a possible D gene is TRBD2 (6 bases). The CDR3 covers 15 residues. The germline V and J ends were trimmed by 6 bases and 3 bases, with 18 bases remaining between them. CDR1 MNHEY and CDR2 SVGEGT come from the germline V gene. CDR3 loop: CASSPPPGSFYEQYF. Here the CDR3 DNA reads TGTGCCAGCAGCCCGCCCCCCGGGAGTTTCTACGAGCAGTACTTC.

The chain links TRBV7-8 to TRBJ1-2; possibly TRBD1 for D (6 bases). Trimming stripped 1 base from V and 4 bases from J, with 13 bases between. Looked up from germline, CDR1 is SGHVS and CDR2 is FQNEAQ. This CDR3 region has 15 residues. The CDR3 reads CASSLDTGGGYGYTF. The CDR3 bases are TGTGCCAGCAGCTTAGACACGGGGGGCGGCTATGGCTACACCTTC.

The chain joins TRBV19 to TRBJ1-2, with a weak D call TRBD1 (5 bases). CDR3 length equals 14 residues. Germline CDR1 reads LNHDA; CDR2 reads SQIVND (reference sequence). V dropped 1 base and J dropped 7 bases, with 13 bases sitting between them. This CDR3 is CASSIVGRGAGYTF. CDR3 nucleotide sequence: TGTGCCAGTAGTATAGTTGGCCGTGGGGCTGGCTACACCTTC.

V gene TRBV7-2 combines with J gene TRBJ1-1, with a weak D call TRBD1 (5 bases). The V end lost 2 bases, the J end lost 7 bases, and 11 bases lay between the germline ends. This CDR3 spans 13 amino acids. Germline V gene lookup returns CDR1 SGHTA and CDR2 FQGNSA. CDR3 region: CASSLLTDGEAFF. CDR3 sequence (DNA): TGTGCCAGCAGCTTATTGACAGATGGTGAAGCTTTCTTT.

The CDR3 coding sequence is TGTGCCAGTAGTGTCCAGCACCGACAGGCTTTCAATCAGCCCCAGCATTTT. The encoded protein is CASSVQHRQAFNQPQHF. The chain has TRBV19 and TRBJ1-5, with a weak D call TRBD1 (6 bases). Germline CDR1 reads LNHDA; CDR2 reads SQIVND (reference sequence). Trimming shortened V by 5 bases and J by 3 bases, and 20 bases separated the two germline ends. The CDR3 has 17 amino acids.

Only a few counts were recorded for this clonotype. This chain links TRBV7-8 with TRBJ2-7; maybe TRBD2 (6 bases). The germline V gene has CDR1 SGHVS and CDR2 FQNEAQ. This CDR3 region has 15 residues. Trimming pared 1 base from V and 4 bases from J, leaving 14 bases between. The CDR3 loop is CASSLVEGASYEQYF. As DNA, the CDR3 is TGTGCCAGCAGCTTAGTGGAGGGCGCCAGTTACGAGCAGTACTTC. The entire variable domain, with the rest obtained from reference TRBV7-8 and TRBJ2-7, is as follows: GAGVSQSPRYKVAKRGQDVALRCDPISGHVSLFWYQQALGQGPEFLTYFQNEAQLDKSGLPSDRFFAERPEGSVSTLKIQRTQQEDSAVYLCASSLVEGASYEQYFGPGTRLTVT.

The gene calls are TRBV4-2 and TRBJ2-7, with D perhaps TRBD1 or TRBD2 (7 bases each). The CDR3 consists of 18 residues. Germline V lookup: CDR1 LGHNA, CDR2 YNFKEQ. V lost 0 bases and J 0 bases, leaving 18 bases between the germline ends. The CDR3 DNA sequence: TGTGCCAGCAGCCAAGATCAGGGGGGAGGGCCCACCTCCTACGAGCAGTACTTC. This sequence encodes CASSQDQGGGPTSYEQYF.

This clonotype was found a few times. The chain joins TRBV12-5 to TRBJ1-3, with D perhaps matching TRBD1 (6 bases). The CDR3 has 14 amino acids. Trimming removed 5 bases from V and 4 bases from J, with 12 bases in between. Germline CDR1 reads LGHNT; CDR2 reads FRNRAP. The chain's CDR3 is CASGTGQRGNTIYF. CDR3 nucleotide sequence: TGTGCTAGTGGTACCGGACAGCGAGGAAACACCATATATTTT.

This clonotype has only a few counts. The CDR3 protein is CASSLAWTGGKNEQFF. The CDR3 nucleotides read TGTGCCAGCAGCTTAGCCTGGACAGGGGGCAAGAATGAGCAGTTCTTC. The chain joins TRBV7-6 to TRBJ2-1, with 11 positions matching TRBD1. The CDR3 is made up of 16 amino acids. The V gene's germline CDR1 is SGHVS and CDR2 FNYEAQ. The V segment lost 0 bases and the J segment 7 bases; nucleotides outside the gene matches: 5.

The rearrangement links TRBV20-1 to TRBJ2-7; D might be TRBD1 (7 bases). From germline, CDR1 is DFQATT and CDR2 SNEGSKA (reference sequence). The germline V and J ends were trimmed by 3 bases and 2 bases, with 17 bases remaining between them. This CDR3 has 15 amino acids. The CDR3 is CSASRPGGGTYEQYF. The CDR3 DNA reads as TGCAGTGCTAGCCGGCCAGGGGGAGGCACCTACGAGCAGTACTTC.

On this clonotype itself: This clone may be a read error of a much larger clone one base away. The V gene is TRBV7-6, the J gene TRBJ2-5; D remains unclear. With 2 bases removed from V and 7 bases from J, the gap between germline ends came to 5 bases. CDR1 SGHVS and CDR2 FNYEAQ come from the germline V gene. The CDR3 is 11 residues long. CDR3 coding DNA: TGTGCCAGCAGCTTAAAAGTGACCCAGTACTTC. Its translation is CASSLKVTQYF.

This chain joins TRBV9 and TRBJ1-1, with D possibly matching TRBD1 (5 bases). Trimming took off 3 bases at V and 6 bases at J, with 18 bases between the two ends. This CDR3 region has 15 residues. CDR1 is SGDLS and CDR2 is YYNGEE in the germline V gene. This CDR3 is CASSGPGTNGAEAFF. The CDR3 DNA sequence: TGTGCCAGCAGCGGGCCAGGGACCAACGGCGCTGAAGCTTTCTTT.

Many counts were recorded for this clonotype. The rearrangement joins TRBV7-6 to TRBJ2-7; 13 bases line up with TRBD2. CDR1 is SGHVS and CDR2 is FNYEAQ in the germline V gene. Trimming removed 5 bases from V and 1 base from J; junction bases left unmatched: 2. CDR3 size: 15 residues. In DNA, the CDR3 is TGTGCCAGCAGCCCGGGACTAGCGGGATCCTACGAGCAGTACGTC. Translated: CASSPGLAGSYEQYV.

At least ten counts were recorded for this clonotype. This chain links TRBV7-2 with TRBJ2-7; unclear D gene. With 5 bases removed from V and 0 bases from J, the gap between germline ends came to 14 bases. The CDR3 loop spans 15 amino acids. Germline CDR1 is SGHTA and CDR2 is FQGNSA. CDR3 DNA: TGTGCCAGCAGCCTGTCCAGCTCAATCTCCTACGAGCAGTACTTC. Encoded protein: CASSLSSSISYEQYF.

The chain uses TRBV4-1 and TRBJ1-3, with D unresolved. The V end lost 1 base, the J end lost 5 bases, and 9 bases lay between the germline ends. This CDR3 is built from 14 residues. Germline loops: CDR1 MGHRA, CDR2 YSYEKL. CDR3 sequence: CASSQGVPRNTIYF. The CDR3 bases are TGCGCCAGCAGCCAAGGAGTACCGCGAAACACCATATATTTT.

CDR3 protein: CAISESRQLGGYTF. In nucleotides, the CDR3 is TGTGCCATCAGTGAGTCAAGGCAGTTAGGCGGCTACACCTTC. V and J are TRBV10-3 and TRBJ1-2; no firm D call. The V gene's germline CDR1 is ENHRY and CDR2 SYGVKD. This CDR3 has 14 amino acids. V was pared by 0 bases and J by 8 bases, with 13 bases between.

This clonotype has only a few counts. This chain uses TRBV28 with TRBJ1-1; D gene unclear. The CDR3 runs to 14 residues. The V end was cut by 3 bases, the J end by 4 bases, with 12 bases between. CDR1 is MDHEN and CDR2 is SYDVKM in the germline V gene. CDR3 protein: CASSFRALGTEAFF. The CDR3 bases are TGTGCCAGCAGTTTTCGTGCCTTGGGCACTGAAGCTTTCTTT. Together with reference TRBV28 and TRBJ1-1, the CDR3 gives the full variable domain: DVKVTQSSRYLVKRTGEKVFLECVQDMDHENMFWYRQDPGLGLRLIYFSYDVKMKEKGDIPEGYSVSREKKERFSLILESASTNQTSMYLCASSFRALGTEAFFGQGTRLTVV.

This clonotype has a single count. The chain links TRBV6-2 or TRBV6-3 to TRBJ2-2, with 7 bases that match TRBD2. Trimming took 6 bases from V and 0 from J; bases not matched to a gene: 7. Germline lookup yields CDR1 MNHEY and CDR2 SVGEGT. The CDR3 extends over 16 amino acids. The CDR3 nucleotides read TGTGCCAGCAGCAAAGATCTAGCGGCGAACACCGGGGAGCTGTTTTTT. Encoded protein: CASSKDLAANTGELFF.